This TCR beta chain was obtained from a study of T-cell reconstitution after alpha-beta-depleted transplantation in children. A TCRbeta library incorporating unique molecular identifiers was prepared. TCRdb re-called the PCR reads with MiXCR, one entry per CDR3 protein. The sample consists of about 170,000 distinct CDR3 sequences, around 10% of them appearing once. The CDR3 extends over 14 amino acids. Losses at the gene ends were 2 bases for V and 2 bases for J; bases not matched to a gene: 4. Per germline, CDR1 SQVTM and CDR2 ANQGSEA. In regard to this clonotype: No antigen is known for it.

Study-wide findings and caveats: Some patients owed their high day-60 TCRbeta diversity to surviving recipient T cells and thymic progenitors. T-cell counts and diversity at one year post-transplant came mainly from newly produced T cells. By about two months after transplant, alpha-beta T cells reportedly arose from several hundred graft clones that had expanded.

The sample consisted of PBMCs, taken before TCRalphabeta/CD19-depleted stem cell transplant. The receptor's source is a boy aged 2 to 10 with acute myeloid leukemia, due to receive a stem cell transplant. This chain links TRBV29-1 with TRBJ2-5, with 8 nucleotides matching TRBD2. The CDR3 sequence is CSVELAGQQETQYF. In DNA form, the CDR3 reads TGCAGCGTTGAACTAGCGGGCCAACAAGAGACCCAGTACTTC.